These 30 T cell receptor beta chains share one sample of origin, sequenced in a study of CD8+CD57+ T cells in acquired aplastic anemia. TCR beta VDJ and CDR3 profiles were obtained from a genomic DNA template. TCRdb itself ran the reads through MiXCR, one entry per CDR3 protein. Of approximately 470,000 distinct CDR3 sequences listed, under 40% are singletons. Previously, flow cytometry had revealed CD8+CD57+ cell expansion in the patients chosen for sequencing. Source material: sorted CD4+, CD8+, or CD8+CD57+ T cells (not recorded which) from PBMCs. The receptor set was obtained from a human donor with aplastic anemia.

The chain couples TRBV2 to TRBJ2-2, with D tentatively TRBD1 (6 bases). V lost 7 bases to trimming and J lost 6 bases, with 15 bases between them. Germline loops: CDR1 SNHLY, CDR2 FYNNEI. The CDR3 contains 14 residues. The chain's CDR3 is CASNLGGSAGELFF. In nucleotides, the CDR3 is TGTGCCAGCAATCTAGGGGGATCGGCCGGGGAGCTGTTTTTT.

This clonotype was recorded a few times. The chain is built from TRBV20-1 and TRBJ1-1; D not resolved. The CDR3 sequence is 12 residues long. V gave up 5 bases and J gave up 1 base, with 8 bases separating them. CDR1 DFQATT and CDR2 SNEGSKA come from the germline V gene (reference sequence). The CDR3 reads CSALSWNTEAFF. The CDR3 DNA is TGCAGTGCTCTCTCATGGAACACTGAAGCTTTCTTT.

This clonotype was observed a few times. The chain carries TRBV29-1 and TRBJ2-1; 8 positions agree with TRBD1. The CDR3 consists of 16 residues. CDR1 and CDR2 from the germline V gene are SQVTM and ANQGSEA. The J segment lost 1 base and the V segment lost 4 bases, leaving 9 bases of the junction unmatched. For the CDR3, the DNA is TGCAGCGTTGTTCTCTCGACAGGGGAGTCCTACAATGAGCAGTTCTTC. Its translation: CSVVLSTGESYNEQFF.

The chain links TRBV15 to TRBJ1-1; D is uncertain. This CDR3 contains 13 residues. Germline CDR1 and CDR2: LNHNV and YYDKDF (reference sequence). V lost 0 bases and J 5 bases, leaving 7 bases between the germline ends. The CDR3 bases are TGTGCCACCAGCAGAGATTCGGGAACTGAAGCTTTCTTT. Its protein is CATSRDSGTEAFF.

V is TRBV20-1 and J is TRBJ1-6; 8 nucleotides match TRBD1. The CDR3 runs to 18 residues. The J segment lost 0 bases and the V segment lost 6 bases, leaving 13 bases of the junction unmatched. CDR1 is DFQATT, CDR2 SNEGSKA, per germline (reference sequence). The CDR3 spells CSASSRDRSLSYNSPLHF. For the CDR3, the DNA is TGCAGTGCCAGCAGCCGGGACAGGAGTCTCTCCTATAATTCACCCCTCCACTTT.

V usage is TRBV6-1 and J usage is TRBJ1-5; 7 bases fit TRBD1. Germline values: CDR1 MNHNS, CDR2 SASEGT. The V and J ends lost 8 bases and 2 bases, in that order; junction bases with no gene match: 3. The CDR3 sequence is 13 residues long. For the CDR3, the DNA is TGTGCCAGCGATCAGGGGGGCAATCAGCCCCAGCATTTT. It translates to CASDQGGNQPQHF.

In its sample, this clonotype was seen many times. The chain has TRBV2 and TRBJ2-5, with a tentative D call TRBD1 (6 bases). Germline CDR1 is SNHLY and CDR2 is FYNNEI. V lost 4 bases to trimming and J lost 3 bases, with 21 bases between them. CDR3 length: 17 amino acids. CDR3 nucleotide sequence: TGTGCCAGCAGTGGGAGTGACAGGTTCGAGGGTGAAGAGACCCAGTACTTC. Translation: CASSGSDRFEGEETQYF. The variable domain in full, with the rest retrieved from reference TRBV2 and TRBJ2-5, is EPEVTQTPSHQVTQMGQEVILRCVPISNHLYFYWYRQILGQKVEFLVSFYNNEISEKSEIFDDQFSVERPDGSNFTLKIRSTKLEDSAMYFCASSGSDRFEGEETQYFGPGTRLLVL.

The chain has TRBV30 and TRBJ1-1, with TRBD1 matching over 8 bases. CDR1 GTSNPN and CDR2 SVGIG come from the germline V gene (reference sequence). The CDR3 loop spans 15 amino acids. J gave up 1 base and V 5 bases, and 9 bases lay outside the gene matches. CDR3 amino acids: CAWVDRDRKNTEAFF. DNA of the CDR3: TGTGCCTGGGTGGATCGGGACAGGAAGAACACTGAAGCTTTCTTT. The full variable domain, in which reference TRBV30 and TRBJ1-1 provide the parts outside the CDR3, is SQTIHQWPATLVQPVGSPLSLECTVEGTSNPNLYWYRQAAGRGLQLLFYSVGIGQISSEVPQNLSASRPQDRQFILSSKKLLLSDSGFYLCAWVDRDRKNTEAFFGQGTRLTVV.

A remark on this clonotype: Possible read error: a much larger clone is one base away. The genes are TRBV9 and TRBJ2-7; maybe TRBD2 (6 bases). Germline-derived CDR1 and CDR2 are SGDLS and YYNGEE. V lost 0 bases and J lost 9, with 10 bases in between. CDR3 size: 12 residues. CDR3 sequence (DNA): TGTGCCAGCAGCGTAGCGGGGCGGGGGCAGTACTTC. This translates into CASSVAGRGQYF.

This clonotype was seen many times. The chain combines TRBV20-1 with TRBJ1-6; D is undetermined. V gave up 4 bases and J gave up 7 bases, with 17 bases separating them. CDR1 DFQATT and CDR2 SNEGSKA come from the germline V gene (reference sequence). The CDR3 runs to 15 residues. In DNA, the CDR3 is TGCAGTGCTAACCCCCTGATTGGCGGAAATTCACCCCTCCACTTT. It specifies CSANPLIGGNSPLHF.

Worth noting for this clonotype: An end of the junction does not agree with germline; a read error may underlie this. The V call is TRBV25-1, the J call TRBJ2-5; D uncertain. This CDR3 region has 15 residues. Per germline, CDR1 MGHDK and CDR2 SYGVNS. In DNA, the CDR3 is TGTGCCGGCAGTGAATTAGGCCAGAAGCAAGAGACCCAGTACTTC. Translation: CAGSELGQKQETQYF.

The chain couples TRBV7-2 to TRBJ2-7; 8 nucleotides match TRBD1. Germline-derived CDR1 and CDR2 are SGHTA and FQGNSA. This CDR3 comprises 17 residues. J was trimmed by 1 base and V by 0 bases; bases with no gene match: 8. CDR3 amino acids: CASSLARTGGKSYEQYF. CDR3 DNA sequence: TGTGCCAGCAGCTTAGCAAGAACAGGGGGGAAATCCTACGAGCAGTACTTC.

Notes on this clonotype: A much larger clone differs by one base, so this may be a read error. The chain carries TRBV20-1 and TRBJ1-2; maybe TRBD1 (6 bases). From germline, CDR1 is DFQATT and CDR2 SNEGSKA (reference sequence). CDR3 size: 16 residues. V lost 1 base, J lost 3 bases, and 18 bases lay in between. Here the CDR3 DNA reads TGCAGTGCTAGAGGTAGCAGGGGATGGGGTTACTATGGCTACACCTTC. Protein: CSARGSRGWGYYGYTF.

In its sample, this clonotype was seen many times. The DNA of the CDR3 is TGTGCCAGCAGTGAAGTGGTGGGACTAGCGGAACTCTACGAGCAGTACTTC. It encodes CASSEVVGLAELYEQYF. V gene TRBV2 combines with J gene TRBJ2-7, with TRBD2 matching over 11 bases. This CDR3 is built from 17 residues. Trimming took 1 base from V and 3 from J; bases not matched to a gene: 8. Per germline, CDR1 SNHLY and CDR2 FYNNEI.

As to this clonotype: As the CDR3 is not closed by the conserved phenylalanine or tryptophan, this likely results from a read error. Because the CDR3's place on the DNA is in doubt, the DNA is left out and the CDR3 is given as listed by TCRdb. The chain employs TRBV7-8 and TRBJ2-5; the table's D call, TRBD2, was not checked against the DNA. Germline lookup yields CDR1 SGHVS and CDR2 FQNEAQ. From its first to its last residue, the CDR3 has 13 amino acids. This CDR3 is CASSSVAAGGNLY.

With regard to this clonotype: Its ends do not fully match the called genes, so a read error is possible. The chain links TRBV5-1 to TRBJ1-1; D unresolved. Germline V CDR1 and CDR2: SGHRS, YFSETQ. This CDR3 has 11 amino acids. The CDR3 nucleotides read TGCGCCAGCGGCTTGGGCGGCGAAGCTTTCTTT. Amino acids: CASGLGGEAFF.

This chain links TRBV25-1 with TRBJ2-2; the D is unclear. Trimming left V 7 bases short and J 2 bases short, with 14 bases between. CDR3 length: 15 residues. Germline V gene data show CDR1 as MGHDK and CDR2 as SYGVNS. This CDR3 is CASTIRTRNTGELFF. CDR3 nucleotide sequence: TGTGCCAGCACCATAAGGACCCGAAACACCGGGGAGCTGTTTTTT.

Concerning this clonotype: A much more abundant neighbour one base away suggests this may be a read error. The CDR3 DNA sequence: TGCAGTGGTCGCGGACTTTCCTACGAGCAGTACTTC. Translated: CSGRGLSYEQYF. The V call is TRBV20-1, the J call TRBJ2-7, with D maybe TRBD2 (5 bases). The CDR3 loop spans 12 amino acids. Per germline, CDR1 DFQATT and CDR2 SNEGSKA (reference sequence). V was pared by 7 bases and J by 1 base, with 11 bases between.

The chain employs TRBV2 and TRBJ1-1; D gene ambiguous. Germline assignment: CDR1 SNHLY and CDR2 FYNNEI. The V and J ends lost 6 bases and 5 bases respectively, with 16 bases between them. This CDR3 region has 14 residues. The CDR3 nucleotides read TGTGCCAGCAGCCAAGACTGGAGCGGAACTGAAGCTTTCTTT. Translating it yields CASSQDWSGTEAFF. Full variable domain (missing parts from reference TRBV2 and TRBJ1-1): EPEVTQTPSHQVTQMGQEVILRCVPISNHLYFYWYRQILGQKVEFLVSFYNNEISEKSEIFDDQFSVERPDGSNFTLKIRSTKLEDSAMYFCASSQDWSGTEAFFGQGTRLTVV.

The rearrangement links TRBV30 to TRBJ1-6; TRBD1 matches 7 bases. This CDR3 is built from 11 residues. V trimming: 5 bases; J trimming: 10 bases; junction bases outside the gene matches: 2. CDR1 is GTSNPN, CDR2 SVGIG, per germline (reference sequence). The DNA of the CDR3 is TGTGCCTGGGACAGGGAGTCACCCCTCCACTTT. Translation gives CAWDRESPLHF.

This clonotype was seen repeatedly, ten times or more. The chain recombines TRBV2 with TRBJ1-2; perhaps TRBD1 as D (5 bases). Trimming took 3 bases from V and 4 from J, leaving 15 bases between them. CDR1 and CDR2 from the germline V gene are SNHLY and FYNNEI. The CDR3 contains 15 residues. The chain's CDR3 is CASSDGQGIGYGYTF. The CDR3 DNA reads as TGTGCCAGCAGTGACGGGCAGGGTATAGGCTATGGCTACACCTTC.

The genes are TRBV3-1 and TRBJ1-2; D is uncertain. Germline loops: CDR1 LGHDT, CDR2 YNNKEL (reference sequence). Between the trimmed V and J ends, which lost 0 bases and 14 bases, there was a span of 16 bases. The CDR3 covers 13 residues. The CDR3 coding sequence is TGTGCCAGCAGCCAAGAGCGGCGGGCTTGGAGGACCTTC. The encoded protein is CASSQERRAWRTF.

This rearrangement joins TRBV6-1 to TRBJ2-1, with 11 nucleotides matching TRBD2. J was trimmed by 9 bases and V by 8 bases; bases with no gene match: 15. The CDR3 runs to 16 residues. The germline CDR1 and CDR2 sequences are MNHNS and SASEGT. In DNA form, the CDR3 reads TGTGCCAGCCTAACTAGTCTAGCGGGAGGACGGGGTGAGCAGTTCTTC. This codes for CASLTSLAGGRGEQFF.

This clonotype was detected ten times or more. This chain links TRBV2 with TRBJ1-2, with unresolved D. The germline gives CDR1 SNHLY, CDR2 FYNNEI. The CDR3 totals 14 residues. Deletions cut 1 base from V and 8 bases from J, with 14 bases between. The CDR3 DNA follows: TGTGCCAGCAGTGAAGTGGGCCCCCAAGCAGGCTACACCTTC. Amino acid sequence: CASSEVGPQAGYTF. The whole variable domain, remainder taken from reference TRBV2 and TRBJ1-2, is EPEVTQTPSHQVTQMGQEVILRCVPISNHLYFYWYRQILGQKVEFLVSFYNNEISEKSEIFDDQFSVERPDGSNFTLKIRSTKLEDSAMYFCASSEVGPQAGYTFGSGTRLTVV.

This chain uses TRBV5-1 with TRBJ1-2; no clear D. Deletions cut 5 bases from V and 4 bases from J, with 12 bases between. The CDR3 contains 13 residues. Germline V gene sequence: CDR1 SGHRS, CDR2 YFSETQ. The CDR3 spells CASRIADLYGYTF. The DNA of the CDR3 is TGCGCCAGCAGGATCGCAGACCTCTATGGCTACACCTTC.

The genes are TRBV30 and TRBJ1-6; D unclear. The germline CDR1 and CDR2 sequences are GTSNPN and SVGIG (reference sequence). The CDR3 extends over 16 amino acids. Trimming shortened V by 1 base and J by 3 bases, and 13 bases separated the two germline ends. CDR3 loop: CAWSATFPYYNSPLHF. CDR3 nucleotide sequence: TGTGCCTGGAGTGCAACCTTCCCGTACTATAATTCACCCCTCCACTTT.

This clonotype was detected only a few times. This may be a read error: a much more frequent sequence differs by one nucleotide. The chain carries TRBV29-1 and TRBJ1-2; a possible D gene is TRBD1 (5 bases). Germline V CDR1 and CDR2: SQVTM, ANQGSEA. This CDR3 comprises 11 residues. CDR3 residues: CSVERDYGCTF. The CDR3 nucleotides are TGCAGCGTTGAGAGGGACTATGGCTGCACCTTC.

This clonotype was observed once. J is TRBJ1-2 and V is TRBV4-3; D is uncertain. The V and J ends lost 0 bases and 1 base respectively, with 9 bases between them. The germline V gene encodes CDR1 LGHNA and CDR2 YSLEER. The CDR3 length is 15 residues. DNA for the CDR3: TGCGCCAGCAGCCAAGAAATTGAGGGTAACTATGGCTACACCTTC. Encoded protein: CASSQEIEGNYGYTF.

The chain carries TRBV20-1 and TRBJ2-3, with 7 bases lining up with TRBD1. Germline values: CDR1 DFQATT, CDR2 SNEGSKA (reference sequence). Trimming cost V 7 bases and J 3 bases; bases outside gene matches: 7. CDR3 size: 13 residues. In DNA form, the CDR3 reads TGCAGTGTCCGACAGGGCGGAACAGATACGCAGTATTTT. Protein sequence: CSVRQGGTDTQYF.

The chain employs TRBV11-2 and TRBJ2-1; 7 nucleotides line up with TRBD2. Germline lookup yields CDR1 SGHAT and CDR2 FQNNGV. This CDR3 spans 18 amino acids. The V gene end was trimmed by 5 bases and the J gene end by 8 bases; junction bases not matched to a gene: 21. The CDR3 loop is CASSVGLEDYKRDYEQFF. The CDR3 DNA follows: TGTGCCAGCAGCGTTGGCTTAGAGGACTATAAGCGGGACTATGAGCAGTTCTTC.